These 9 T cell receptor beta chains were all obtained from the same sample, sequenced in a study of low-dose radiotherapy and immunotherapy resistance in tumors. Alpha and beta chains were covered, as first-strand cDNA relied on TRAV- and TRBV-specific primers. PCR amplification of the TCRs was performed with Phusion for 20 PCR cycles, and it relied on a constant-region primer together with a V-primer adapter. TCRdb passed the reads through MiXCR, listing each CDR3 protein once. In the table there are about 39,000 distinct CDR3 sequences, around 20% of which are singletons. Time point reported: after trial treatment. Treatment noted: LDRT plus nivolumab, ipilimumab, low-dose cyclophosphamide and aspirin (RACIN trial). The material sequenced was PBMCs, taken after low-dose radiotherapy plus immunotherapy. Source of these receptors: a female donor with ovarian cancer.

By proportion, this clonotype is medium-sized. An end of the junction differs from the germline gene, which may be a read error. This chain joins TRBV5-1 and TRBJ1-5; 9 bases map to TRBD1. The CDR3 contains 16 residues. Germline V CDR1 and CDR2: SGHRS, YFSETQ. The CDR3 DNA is TGTGCCAGCAGCCCGGACAGGGGCTTTGGCAATCAGCCCCAGCATTTT. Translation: CASSPDRGFGNQPQHF.

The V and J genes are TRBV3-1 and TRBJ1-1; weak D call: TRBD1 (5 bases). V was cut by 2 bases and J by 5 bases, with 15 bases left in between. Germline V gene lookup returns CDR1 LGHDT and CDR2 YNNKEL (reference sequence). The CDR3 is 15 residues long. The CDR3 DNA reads TGTGCCAGCAGCCAAAGGGCAGGGCTTGGGACTGAAGCTTTCTTT. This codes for CASSQRAGLGTEAFF.

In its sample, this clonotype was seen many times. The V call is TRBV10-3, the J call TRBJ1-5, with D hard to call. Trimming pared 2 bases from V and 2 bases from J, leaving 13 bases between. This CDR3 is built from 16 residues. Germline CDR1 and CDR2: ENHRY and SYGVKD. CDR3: CAISEPGGQGNQPQHF. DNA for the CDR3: TGTGCCATCAGTGAGCCGGGAGGGCAGGGCAATCAGCCCCAGCATTTT.

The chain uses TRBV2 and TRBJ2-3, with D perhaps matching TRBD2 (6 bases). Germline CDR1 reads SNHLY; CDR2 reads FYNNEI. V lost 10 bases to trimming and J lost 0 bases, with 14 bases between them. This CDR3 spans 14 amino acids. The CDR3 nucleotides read TGTGCCACAAAAGGAGGGACTAGCACAGATACGCAGTATTTT. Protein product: CATKGGTSTDTQYF.

Here the CDR3 DNA reads TGTGCCAGCAGCTTAAAACTCAGTGGCGGGGAGCTGTTTTTT. This encodes CASSLKLSGGELFF. The rearrangement joins TRBV5-5 to TRBJ2-2; no firm D call. The CDR3 runs 14 residues. The V end was cut by 2 bases, the J end by 7 bases, with 12 bases between. Germline V gives CDR1 SGHKS, CDR2 YYEKEE (reference sequence).

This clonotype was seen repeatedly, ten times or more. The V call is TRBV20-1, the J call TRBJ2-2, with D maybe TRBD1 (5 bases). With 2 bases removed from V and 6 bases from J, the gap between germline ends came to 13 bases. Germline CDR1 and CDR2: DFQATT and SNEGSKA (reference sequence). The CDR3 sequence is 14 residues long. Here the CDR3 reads CSARQGSGPGELFF. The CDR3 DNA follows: TGCAGTGCTAGACAGGGCTCAGGGCCCGGGGAGCTGTTTTTT.

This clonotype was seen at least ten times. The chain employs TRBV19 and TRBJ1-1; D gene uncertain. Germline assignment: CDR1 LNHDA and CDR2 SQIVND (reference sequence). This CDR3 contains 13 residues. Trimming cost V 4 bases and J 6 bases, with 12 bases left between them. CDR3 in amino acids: CASSTPPGPEAFF. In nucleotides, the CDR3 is TGTGCCAGTAGTACCCCCCCCGGGCCTGAAGCTTTCTTT.

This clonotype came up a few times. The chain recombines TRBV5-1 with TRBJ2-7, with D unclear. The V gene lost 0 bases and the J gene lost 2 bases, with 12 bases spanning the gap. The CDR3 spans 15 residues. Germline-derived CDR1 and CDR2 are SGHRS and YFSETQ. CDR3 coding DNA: TGCGCCAGCAGCTTGGCCAGCACTCATGCCTACGAGCAGTACTTC. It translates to CASSLASTHAYEQYF. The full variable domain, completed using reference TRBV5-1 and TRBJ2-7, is KAGVTQTPRYLIKTRGQQVTLSCSPISGHRSVSWYQQTPGQGLQFLFEYFSETQRNKGNFPGRFSGRQFSNSRSEMNVSTLELGDSALYLCASSLASTHAYEQYFGPGTRLTVT.

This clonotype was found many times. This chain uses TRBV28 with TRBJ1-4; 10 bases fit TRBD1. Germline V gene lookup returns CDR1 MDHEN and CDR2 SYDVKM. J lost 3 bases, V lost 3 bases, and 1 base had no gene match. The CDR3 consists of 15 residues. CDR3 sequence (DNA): TGTGCCAGCAGTTTGACAGGGGGCCCTAATGAAAAACTGTTTTTT. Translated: CASSLTGGPNEKLFF.